This T cell receptor beta chain was recovered during a study of T cell responses to AZD1222 COVID-19 vaccine. Study-level points and caveats: Baseline testing showed seropositivity in only a handful of AZD1222 recipients. Reports say nearly half of spike-specific TCRs go after unmutated variant regions. Most donors were white British and more were female, and clonal diversity was possibly underestimated.

In regard to this clone: The antigen is undetermined.

Sequencing used immunoSEQ multiplex PCR; TCRdb keeps in-frame clones, though not all of them. Of under 100,000 clones in the sample, about 90% are singletons; the top ten hold 6% to 8.5%. The germline V gene encodes CDR1 WSHSY and CDR2 SAAADI. The CDR3 spans 13 residues. V was trimmed by 3 bases and J by 6 bases, leaving 11 bases between them. This chain joins TRBV10-2 and TRBJ1-2; weak D call: TRBD1 (6 bases). The sample consisted of peripheral blood, taken on day 0 of MenACWY control vaccination. The sequence came from an adult in good health. CDR3 region: CASSDQGRHGYTF. The CDR3 DNA is TGCGCCAGCAGTGATCAGGGGCGGCATGGCTACACCTTC.